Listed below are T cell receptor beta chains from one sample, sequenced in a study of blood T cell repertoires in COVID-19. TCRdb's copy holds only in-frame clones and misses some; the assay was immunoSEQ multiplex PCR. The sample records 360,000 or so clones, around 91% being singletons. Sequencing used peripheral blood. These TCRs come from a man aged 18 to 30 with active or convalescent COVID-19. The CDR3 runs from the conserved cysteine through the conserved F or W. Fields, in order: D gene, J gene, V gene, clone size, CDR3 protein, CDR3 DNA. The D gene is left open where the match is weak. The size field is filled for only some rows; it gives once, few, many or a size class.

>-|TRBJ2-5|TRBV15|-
CATSRGPGGGGQYF
TGTGCCACCAGCAGAGGTCCCGGGGGAGGGGGCCAGTACTTC
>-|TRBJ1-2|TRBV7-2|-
CASSFRGMGSGYTF
TGTGCCAGCAGCTTTAGGGGCATGGGGTCAGGCTACACCTTC
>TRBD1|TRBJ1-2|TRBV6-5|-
CASSRTGGVVGYTF
TGTGCCAGCAGTCGGACAGGGGGCGTTGTTGGCTACACCTTC
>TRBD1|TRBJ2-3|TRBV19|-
CASSIPGTGALGTQYF
TGTGCCAGTAGTATCCCGGGGACAGGGGCCTTGGGTACGCAGTATTTT
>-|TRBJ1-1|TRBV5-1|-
CASSPAGANTEAFF
TGCGCCAGCAGCCCCGCAGGGGCGAACACTGAAGCTTTCTTT
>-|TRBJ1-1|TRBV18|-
CASRAGGNTEAFF
TGTGCCAGTCGAGCGGGCGGGAACACTGAAGCTTTCTTT
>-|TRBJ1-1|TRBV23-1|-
CASSQPNRENEAFF
TGCGCCAGCAGTCAACCCAACAGGGAAAATGAAGCTTTCTTT
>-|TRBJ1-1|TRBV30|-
CAWVGPKGTEAFF
TGTGCCTGGGTGGGCCCGAAGGGGACTGAAGCTTTCTTT
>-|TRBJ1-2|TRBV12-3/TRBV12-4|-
CASSLAATYGYTF
TGTGCCAGCAGTTTAGCGGCAACCTATGGCTACACCTTC
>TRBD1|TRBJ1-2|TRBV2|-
CARGGLDRAGYTF
TGTGCCAGGGGGGGGTTGGACAGGGCTGGCTACACCTTC
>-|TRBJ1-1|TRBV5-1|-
CASSPGSTEAFF
TGCGCCAGCAGCCCAGGGTCAACTGAAGCTTTCTTT
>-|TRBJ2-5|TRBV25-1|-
CASSEEGRKTQYF
TGTGCCAGCAGTGAGGAGGGCAGAAAGACCCAGTACTTC
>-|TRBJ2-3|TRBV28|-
CASSLLKPDTQYF
TGTGCCAGCAGCCTATTAAAGCCCGATACGCAGTATTTT
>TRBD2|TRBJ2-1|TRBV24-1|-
CATSDPGLATEQFF
TGTGCCACCAGTGACCCCGGACTAGCTACTGAGCAGTTCTTC
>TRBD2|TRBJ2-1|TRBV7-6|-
CASSQAGGPRHEQFF
TGTGCCAGCAGCCAAGCGGGGGGCCCCCGACATGAGCAGTTCTTC
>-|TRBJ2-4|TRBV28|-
CASSIGDNIQYF
TGTGCCAGCAGTATCGGAGATAACATTCAGTACTTC
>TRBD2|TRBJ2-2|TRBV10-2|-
CASSEGLAGWINTGELFF
TGCGCCAGCAGTGAGGGGCTAGCGGGGTGGATAAACACCGGGGAGCTGTTTTTT
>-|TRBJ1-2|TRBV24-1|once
CATGGTDGYTF
TGTGCCACCGGCGGGACGGATGGCTACACCTTC
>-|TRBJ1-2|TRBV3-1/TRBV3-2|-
CASSRTAANYGYTF
TGTGCCAGCAGCCGAACAGCCGCTAACTATGGCTACACCTTC
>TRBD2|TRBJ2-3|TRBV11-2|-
CASSLLRGGSSPDTQYF
TGTGCCAGCAGCTTACTGAGGGGCGGGAGTTCCCCAGATACGCAGTATTTT
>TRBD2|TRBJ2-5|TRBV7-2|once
CASSFGRTSGDETQYF
TGTGCCAGCAGCTTCGGCAGGACTAGCGGGGACGAGACCCAGTACTTC
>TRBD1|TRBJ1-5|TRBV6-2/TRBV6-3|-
CASSTIQGAFNQPQHF
TGTGCCAGCAGTACAATACAGGGGGCATTTAATCAGCCCCAGCATTTT
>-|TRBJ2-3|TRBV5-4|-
CASSRRTDTDTQYF
TGTGCCAGCAGCCGGAGGACAGACACAGATACGCAGTATTTT
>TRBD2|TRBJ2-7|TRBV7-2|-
CASSLATGTITYEQYF
TGTGCCAGCAGCTTAGCCACCGGGACTATAACCTACGAGCAGTACTTC
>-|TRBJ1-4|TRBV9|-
CASSTRDNRNEKLFF
TGTGCCAGCAGCACCCGGGACAACCGTAATGAAAAACTGTTTTTT
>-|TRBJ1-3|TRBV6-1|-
CASSGPRKRRGETGNTIYF
TGTGCCAGCAGTGGACCGCGGAAGAGACGGGGAGAAACTGGAAACACCATATATTTT
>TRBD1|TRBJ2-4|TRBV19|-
CASTPWAGGLENIQYF
TGTGCCAGTACTCCTTGGGCAGGGGGTCTAGAAAACATTCAGTACTTC
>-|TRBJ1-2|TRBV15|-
CATSRPTNTLYGYTF
TGTGCCACCAGCAGACCGACAAATACCCTCTATGGCTACACCTTC
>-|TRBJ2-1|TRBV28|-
CASSYWTAEHEQFF
TGTGCCAGCAGTTATTGGACAGCTGAGCATGAGCAGTTCTTC
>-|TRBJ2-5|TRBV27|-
CASSLARRETQYF
TGTGCCAGCAGTTTAGCCCGGAGGGAGACCCAGTACTTC
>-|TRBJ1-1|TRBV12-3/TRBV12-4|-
CASSSWNTEAFF
TGTGCCAGCAGTTCTTGGAACACTGAAGCTTTCTTT
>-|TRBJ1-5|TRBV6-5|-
CASSRTATSNQPQHF
TGTGCCAGCAGTAGGACAGCGACCAGCAATCAGCCCCAGCATTTT
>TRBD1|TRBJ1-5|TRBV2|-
CASRGDREPQHF
TGTGCCAGCAGGGGGGACAGGGAACCCCAGCATTTT
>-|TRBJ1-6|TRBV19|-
CASNPRPGTNSPLHF
TGTGCCAGTAATCCCCGACCGGGAACAAATTCACCCCTCCACTTT
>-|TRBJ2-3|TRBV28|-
CASSFSPPSGAIRVTDTQYF
TGTGCCAGCAGTTTTTCCCCGCCCTCAGGGGCGATCCGTGTCACAGATACGCAGTATTTT
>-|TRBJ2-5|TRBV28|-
CASSFLGLNQETQYF
TGTGCCAGCAGTTTTCTTGGCCTCAACCAAGAGACCCAGTACTTC
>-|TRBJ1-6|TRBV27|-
CASSLKGAPWPSPLHF
TGTGCCAGCAGTTTAAAAGGGGCCCCTTGGCCCTCACCCCTCCACTTT
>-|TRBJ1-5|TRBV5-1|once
CASSPGQTSNQPQHF
TGCGCCAGCAGCCCTGGACAGACAAGCAATCAGCCCCAGCATTTT
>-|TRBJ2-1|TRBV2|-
CASSGGLQNEQFF
TGTGCCAGCAGTGGGGGACTGCAGAATGAGCAGTTCTTC
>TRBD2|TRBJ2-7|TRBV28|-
CASSLGGGSYEQYF
TGTGCCAGCAGTTTAGGCGGGGGGAGCTACGAGCAGTACTTC
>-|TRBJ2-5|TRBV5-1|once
CASSRPGQETQYF
TGCGCCAGCAGCCGCCCGGGCCAAGAGACCCAGTACTTC
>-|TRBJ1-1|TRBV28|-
CASRLQGGNTEAFF
TGTGCCAGCAGGTTACAGGGTGGCAACACTGAAGCTTTCTTT
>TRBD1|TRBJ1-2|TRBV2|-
CASSMDRAAYGYTF
TGTGCCAGCAGTATGGACAGGGCGGCCTATGGCTACACCTTC
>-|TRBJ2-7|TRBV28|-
CASNPRGVKDYEQYF
TGTGCCAGCAACCCCCGCGGGGTAAAGGACTACGAGCAGTACTTC
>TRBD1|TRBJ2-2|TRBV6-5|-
CASSYDRAAGELFF
TGTGCCAGCAGTTATGACAGGGCGGCCGGGGAGCTGTTTTTT
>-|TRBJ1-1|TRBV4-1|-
CASSQNQQATNTEAFF
TGCGCCAGCAGCCAAAACCAACAGGCGACCAACACTGAAGCTTTCTTT
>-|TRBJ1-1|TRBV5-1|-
CASSLADTVNTEAFF
TGCGCCAGCAGCTTGGCCGACACGGTGAACACTGAAGCTTTCTTT
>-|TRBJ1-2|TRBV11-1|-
CASSPRIEADGYTF
TGTGCCAGCAGCCCCCGAATTGAGGCTGATGGCTACACCTTC
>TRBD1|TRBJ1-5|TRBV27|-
CASSPRDRANQPQHF
TGTGCCAGCAGTCCCCGGGACAGGGCCAATCAGCCCCAGCATTTT
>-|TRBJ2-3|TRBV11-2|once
CASSSPGGSASTDTQYF
TGTGCCAGCAGCTCCCCGGGGGGCAGCGCTAGCACAGATACGCAGTATTTT
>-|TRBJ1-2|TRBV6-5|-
CASRPQQGVGYGYTF
TGTGCCAGCAGACCCCAACAGGGAGTTGGCTATGGCTACACCTTC
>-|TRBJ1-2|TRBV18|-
CASSPGQDYGYTF
TGTGCCAGCTCCCCCGGACAAGACTATGGCTACACCTTC
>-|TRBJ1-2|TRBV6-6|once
CASSSGYYGYTF
TGTGCCAGCAGTTCCGGTTACTATGGCTACACCTTC
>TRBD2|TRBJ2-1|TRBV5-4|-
CASSLVTLGLGGNEQFF
TGTGCCAGCAGCTTGGTGACGCTGGGACTAGGCGGCAATGAGCAGTTCTTC
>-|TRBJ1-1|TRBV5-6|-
CASSLGQANTEAFF
TGTGCCAGCAGCTTGGGTCAGGCGAACACTGAAGCTTTCTTT